Given below is one T cell receptor (beta chain) in context. Germline lookup yields CDR1 SGHDT and CDR2 YYEEEE. The CDR3 has 18 residues. V was clipped by 0 bases and J by 4 bases; unmatched bases: 9. These data are taken from a study of T cell changes during pregnancy in multiple sclerosis. TCRdb keeps only in-frame clones here, not all; method: immunoSEQ multiplex PCR. The table includes around 100,000 clones, roughly 90% detected once. Sequencing used peripheral blood, obtained after pregnancy. The rearrangement uses TRBV5-6 and TRBJ2-2, with 10 positions matching TRBD2. This receptor was taken from a female donor with multiple sclerosis, enrolled in a pregnancy study. CDR3 bases: TGTGCCAGCAGCTTGGAGGGTAGCGGGGGGCCGATCACCGGGGAGCTGTTTTTT. This codes for CASSLEGSGGPITGELFF.